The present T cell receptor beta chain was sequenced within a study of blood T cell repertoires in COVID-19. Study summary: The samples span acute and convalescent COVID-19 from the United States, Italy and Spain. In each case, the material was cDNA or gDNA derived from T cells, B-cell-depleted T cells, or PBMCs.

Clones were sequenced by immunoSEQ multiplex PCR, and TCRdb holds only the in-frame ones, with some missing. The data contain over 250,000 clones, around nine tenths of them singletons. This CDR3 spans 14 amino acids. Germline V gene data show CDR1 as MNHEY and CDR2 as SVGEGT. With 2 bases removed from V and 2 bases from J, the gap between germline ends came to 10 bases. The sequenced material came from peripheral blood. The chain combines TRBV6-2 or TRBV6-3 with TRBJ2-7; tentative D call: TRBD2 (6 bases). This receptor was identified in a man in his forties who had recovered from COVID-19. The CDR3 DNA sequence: TGTGCCAGCAGTTACGGCGGGGTTGCCTACGAGCAGTACTTC. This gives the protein CASSYGGVAYEQYF.